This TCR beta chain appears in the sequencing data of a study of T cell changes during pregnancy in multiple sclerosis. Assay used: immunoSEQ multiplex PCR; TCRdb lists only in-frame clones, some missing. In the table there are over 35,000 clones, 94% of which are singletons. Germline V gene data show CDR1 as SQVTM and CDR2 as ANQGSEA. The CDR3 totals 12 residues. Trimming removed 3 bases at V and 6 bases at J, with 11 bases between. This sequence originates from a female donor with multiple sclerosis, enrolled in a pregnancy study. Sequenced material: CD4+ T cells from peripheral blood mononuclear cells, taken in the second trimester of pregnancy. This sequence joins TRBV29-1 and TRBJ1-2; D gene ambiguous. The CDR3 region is CSVESSEHGYTF. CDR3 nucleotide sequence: TGCAGCGTTGAGAGCAGCGAGCATGGCTACACCTTC.